Below, 11 T cell receptor beta chains from the same sample are listed, as sequenced in a study of PD-L1 blockade in urothelial cancer. Generated by immunoSEQ multiplex PCR, the TCRdb table keeps only in-frame clones and is missing some. The sample has tens of thousands of clones; 79% are singletons. This sample's time point: pretreatment peripheral blood. Sample: PBMCs, taken around atezolizumab (anti-PD-L1) treatment. The receptors come from a man aged 70 or older with urothelial cancer.

The chain employs TRBV10-1 and TRBJ2-1; 10 bases agree with TRBD2. The CDR3 loop spans 15 amino acids. CDR1 is WNHNN and CDR2 is SYGVQD in the germline V gene (reference sequence). The trim removed 3 bases at V and 9 bases at J, leaving 8 bases unmatched. CDR3 loop: CASSDQREGLLEQFF. The CDR3, as DNA: TGCGCCAGCAGTGATCAGCGGGAGGGCCTCCTTGAGCAGTTCTTC.

This chain joins TRBV6-5 and TRBJ2-3, with TRBD2 as a possible D gene (5 bases). The CDR3 contains 14 residues. Germline CDR1 reads MNHEY; CDR2 reads SVGAGI. The ends were cut back, 7 bases at V and 3 bases at J, with 14 bases in the middle. The CDR3 nucleotides are TGTGCCAGCAAAGAGGGCGCTCCGACAGATACGCAGTATTTT. As protein: CASKEGAPTDTQYF.

The chain employs TRBV28 and TRBJ2-1; 10 bases agree with TRBD2. The CDR3 is made up of 15 amino acids. CDR1 and CDR2 from the germline V gene are MDHEN and SYDVKM. J lost 4 bases, V lost 5 bases, and 5 bases had no gene match. The DNA for the CDR3 is TGTGCCAGCAGTGAAGCTAGCGGGAGTTACAATGAGCAGTTCTTC. It codes for CASSEASGSYNEQFF.

This chain connects TRBV5-1 to TRBJ2-7; 7 bases are shared with TRBD1. V lost 4 bases and J lost 0; bases outside the gene matches: 4. The germline CDR1 and CDR2 sequences are SGHRS and YFSETQ. CDR3 length: 14 amino acids. DNA of the CDR3: TGCGCCAGCAGCGACAGGGTAAGCTCCTACGAGCAGTACTTC. Protein: CASSDRVSSYEQYF. Filled out from reference TRBV5-1 and TRBJ2-7, the complete variable domain reads KAGVTQTPRYLIKTRGQQVTLSCSPISGHRSVSWYQQTPGQGLQFLFEYFSETQRNKGNFPGRFSGRQFSNSRSEMNVSTLELGDSALYLCASSDRVSSYEQYFGPGTRLTVT.

The chain employs TRBV18 and TRBJ1-1; 8 positions agree with TRBD1. The germline gives CDR1 KGHSH, CDR2 LQKENI. The CDR3 extends over 16 amino acids. Trimming at V came to 5 bases and at J to 3 bases, leaving 11 bases not matched to a gene. CDR3 sequence: CASSSRGQAWDTEAFF. CDR3 DNA: TGTGCCAGCTCATCTAGGGGACAGGCGTGGGACACTGAAGCTTTCTTT.

The genes are TRBV9 and TRBJ1-5; D call uncertain. This CDR3 contains 15 residues. Germline values: CDR1 SGDLS, CDR2 YYNGEE. V was pared by 0 bases and J by 7 bases, with 14 bases between. CDR3: CASSVDTGYDQPQHF. The CDR3 DNA reads TGTGCCAGCAGCGTAGATACCGGGTATGACCAGCCCCAGCATTTT.

This rearrangement joins TRBV30 to TRBJ2-7; the match to TRBD2 covers 11 bases. The CDR3 spans 16 residues. The V gene's germline CDR1 is GTSNPN and CDR2 SVGIG (reference sequence). The V gene end was trimmed by 5 bases and the J gene end by 1 base; junction bases not matched to a gene: 10. CDR3 sequence: CAWGKASGRLSYEQYF. Written as DNA, the CDR3 is TGTGCCTGGGGGAAGGCTAGCGGGAGGTTATCCTACGAGCAGTACTTC.

The gene calls are TRBV27 and TRBJ2-1; no definite D call. With 1 base removed from V and 0 bases from J, the gap between germline ends came to 7 bases. The CDR3 loop spans 15 amino acids. Germline loops: CDR1 MNHEY, CDR2 SMNVEV (reference sequence). CDR3 in amino acids: CASSLLLSSYNEQFF. The CDR3 DNA reads as TGTGCCAGCAGTTTATTGCTGAGCTCCTACAATGAGCAGTTCTTC.

The J gene is TRBJ1-2, the V gene TRBV27, with TRBD1 matching over 11 bases. The V and J ends lost 2 bases and 4 bases, in that order; junction bases with no gene match: 3. CDR1 MNHEY and CDR2 SMNVEV come from the germline V gene (reference sequence). The CDR3 spans 15 residues. DNA of the CDR3: TGTGCCAGCAGTTTAGGGACAGGGGGGATCTATGGCTACACCTTC. It codes for CASSLGTGGIYGYTF.

This chain uses TRBV9 with TRBJ2-2, with D possibly matching TRBD1 (6 bases). With 6 bases removed from V and 1 base from J, the gap between germline ends came to 16 bases. Germline assignment: CDR1 SGDLS and CDR2 YYNGEE. This CDR3 region has 16 residues. The CDR3 loop reads CASTPDGGQNTGELFF. The CDR3 DNA follows: TGTGCCAGCACTCCCGATGGGGGACAGAACACCGGGGAGCTGTTTTTT. Drawing the rest from reference TRBV9 and TRBJ2-2, the complete variable domain is DSGVTQTPKHLITATGQRVTLRCSPRSGDLSVYWYQQSLDQGLQFLIQYYNGEERAKGNILERFSAQQFPDLHSELNLSSLELGDSALYFCASTPDGGQNTGELFFGEGSRLTVL.

In this sample, this clone turned up once. This chain joins TRBV5-4 and TRBJ2-3; 14 positions match TRBD2. The CDR3 extends over 18 amino acids. Germline assignment: CDR1 SGHNT and CDR2 YYREEE (reference sequence). Trimming removed 4 bases from V and 0 bases from J; junction bases left unmatched: 7. CDR3 nucleotide sequence: TGTGCCAGCAGCCTCGGACTAGCGGGAGGAACTAGCACAGATACGCAGTATTTT. Its translation is CASSLGLAGGTSTDTQYF.